This TCR beta chain was found in a study of neurological immune-mediated disorders (dated 2019 in TCRdb). For context, the study as a whole: Among the approximately 35 multiple sclerosis patients, approximately 31 had relapsing-remitting MS and 3 had secondary progressive MS. Peripheral blood TCR-beta repertoires from HTLV-I-associated myelopathy (HAM/TSP) patients, multiple sclerosis patients and healthy controls were compared by UMI-based sequencing. Alongside PBMC samples, the set of about 100 TCR-beta libraries contained longitudinal samples, technical triplicates, and paired CD4+ and CD8+ T-cell subsets that had been sorted. The cohort comprised roughly 65 subjects: 15 or so HAM/TSP patients, 35 or so multiple sclerosis patients and around 20 healthy controls.

This clonotype was counted at least ten times. What this receptor recognizes is not known. No much larger clonotype is one base removed from it; base qualities were not supplied. Including the terminal cysteine and phenylalanine, the CDR3 comprises 15 residues. Only CDR3 DNA remains: 45 bases, in frame from the first base. CDR1 and CDR2, per the germline V gene, are SGHRS and YFSETQ. V loses 1 base of germline sequence and J loses 0 bases, and the interval between the two ends is 8 bases. General study outcomes and caveats: In phylogenetic analysis, the repertoires of 18 of 34 MS patients grouped into a cluster of related CDR3 sequences, which suggests a possible signature at the repertoire level. No clinical or MRI features were associated with the MS cluster, and the authors said that larger cohorts are needed. The highest TCR clonal expansion was observed in HAM/TSP patients, whereas the lowest was observed in MS patients, even when compared with healthy controls. Across subjects, expanded clones never shared an identical CDR3 amino acid sequence, which suggests that the TCR-beta repertoires in every group were private.

cDNA synthesis used template-switch 5'RACE with a primer carrying a 10-nucleotide random unique molecular identifier tagging each TCR transcript. Every sequencing run yielded over 180 million TCR-beta sequences covering 15-18 subjects. The RNeasy kit was used to extract total RNA. The KAPA Real-time Library Amplification kit was used to amplify TCR-beta VDJ regions with primers targeting the TCR constant region and the 5'RACE anchor. Sample indexes and Illumina adaptors were added in a first PCR, and a second PCR then increased library yield. The roughly 650 bp TCR product was size-selected on a 2% E-gel SizeSelection system after Ampure bead purification. Before pooling, library quality was checked on a Bioanalyzer, concentration was measured with Qubit, and libraries were quantified with the Kapa Library Quantification kit. Libraries were sequenced paired-end 2 x 150 bp on an Illumina HiSeq 2500. To increase sequence diversity, about 25-30% phiX was spiked into each library pool. The source study handled its data this way. The quality-filtered reads were processed with the UMI-based MiGEC pipeline, whose error correction step removed more than 75% of the raw TCR sequences. IMGT germline references were used for aligning VDJ genes, and each clonotype was defined as a unique CDR3 amino acid sequence together with its V-J genes. Clonal expansion, Shannon diversity and CDR3 relatedness (CalcPairwiseDistances, ClusterSamples) were evaluated with VDJtools, and phylogenetic trees were built with CLCbio workbench. Expanded clones were defined as having at least 8 unique UMIs, based on coefficient-of-variation modelling across technical triplicates. TCRdb cleaned the public reads at Q25 with fastp, built clones with MiXCR and kept in-frame beta chains. One record per CDR3 amino acid sequence lists the most common genes and DNA. The V and J calls shown here were made by TCRdb, not taken from the authors' results. In all, the sample holds 80,000 to 85,000 distinct CDR3 sequences, and 2% to 3% of those were seen once. Jointly, the top ten make up 1.1% of the sample.

For unsorted PBMC libraries, 2 million PBMCs were used after storage in RNAlater at -80 degrees C until RNA extraction. Multiple sclerosis patients were enrolled in a US clinical protocol under which disease progression was evaluated by magnetic resonance imaging. Peripheral blood was subjected to Ficoll-Hypaque density gradient centrifugation to isolate PBMCs, which were then cryopreserved in liquid nitrogen. The rearrangement joined TRBV5-1 to TRBJ2-1, with the D gene tentatively TRBD1 or TRBD2, based on 6 matching bases in each. The sequence was obtained from a woman aged 25-40 years with multiple sclerosis. The sequencing input was PBMCs. The DNA sequence follows: TGCGCCAGCAGCTTGAGGGGGGTCTCCTACAATGAGCAGTTCTTC. It codes for CASSLRGVSYNEQFF.